This entry lists 24 T cell receptor beta chains sequenced from one sample in a study of T cell responses to AZD1222 COVID-19 vaccine. Data came from immunoSEQ multiplex PCR; TCRdb stores just in-frame clones and leaves some out. The sample lists approximately 84,000 clones; over 75% were seen once. Sequenced here: peripheral blood, sampled on day 0 of AZD1222 vaccination. Receptors originate from an adult in good health.

This clone was recorded a few times. The chain is built from TRBV2 and TRBJ1-5; 9 positions match TRBD1. Unmatched junction bases numbered 6, after V lost 5 bases and J lost 4 bases. CDR1 SNHLY and CDR2 FYNNEI come from the germline V gene. The CDR3 extends over 15 amino acids. The chain's CDR3 is CASSPTGGKNQPQHF. The CDR3 coding sequence is TGTGCCAGCAGTCCGACAGGGGGGAAAAATCAGCCCCAGCATTTT.

This chain connects TRBV15 to TRBJ2-2, with TRBD2 identical over 9 bases. CDR3 size: 16 residues. The J segment lost 5 bases and the V segment lost 1 base, leaving 5 bases of the junction unmatched. The germline V gene has CDR1 LNHNV and CDR2 YYDKDF (reference sequence). CDR3 nucleotides: TGTGCCACCAGCAGAGTAGGCGGGAGGGCAACCGGGGAGCTGTTTTTT. Its translation is CATSRVGGRATGELFF. The variable domain in full, completed from reference TRBV15 and TRBJ2-2, reads DAMVIQNPRYQVTQFGKPVTLSCSQTLNHNVMYWYQQKSSQAPKLLFHYYDKDFNNEADTPDNFQSRRPNTSFCFLDIRSPGLGDTAMYLCATSRVGGRATGELFFGEGSRLTVL.

This chain joins TRBV7-2 and TRBJ2-1; TRBD2 aligns across 12 bases. The CDR3 loop spans 16 amino acids. The V gene end was trimmed by 5 bases and the J gene end by 5 bases; junction bases not matched to a gene: 7. Germline CDR1 SGHTA, CDR2 FQGNSA. CDR3 in amino acids: CASSGQLAGGNNEQFF. In DNA, the CDR3 is TGTGCCAGCAGCGGGCAGCTAGCGGGAGGGAACAATGAGCAGTTCTTC.

This clone was counted once. DNA for the CDR3: TGCAGCGTTGTTAGGGTCTCAGGACAGGGGATTTCCGAGCAGTACTTC. It translates to CSVVRVSGQGISEQYF. The chain joins TRBV29-1 to TRBJ2-7; TRBD1 matches at 9 bases. Per germline, CDR1 SQVTM and CDR2 ANQGSEA. This CDR3 is 16 amino acids long. Unmatched junction bases numbered 16, after V lost 4 bases and J lost 6 bases.

The chain is built from TRBV27 and TRBJ1-5; no clear D. The CDR3 loop spans 16 amino acids. V dropped 5 bases and J dropped 3 bases, with 17 bases sitting between them. Germline-derived CDR1 and CDR2 are MNHEY and SMNVEV (reference sequence). CDR3 nucleotide sequence: TGTGCCAGCAGTCCAACGGGGAGACCGTCCAATCAGCCCCAGCATTTT. It codes for CASSPTGRPSNQPQHF.

The chain carries TRBV11-3 and TRBJ2-7; 8 bases are shared with TRBD1. This CDR3 has 15 amino acids. The V and J ends lost 5 bases and 5 bases, in that order; junction bases with no gene match: 11. Germline assignment: CDR1 SGHNT and CDR2 YENEEA. CDR3 nucleotide sequence: TGTGCCAGCAGCGCCGGGACAGGCGATACCAACGAGCAGTACTTC. Amino acid sequence: CASSAGTGDTNEQYF.

This clone turned up a few times. The V gene is TRBV7-9, the J gene TRBJ2-7, with D perhaps given as TRBD1 or TRBD2 (5 bases each). V shed 4 bases and J shed 3 bases, with 13 bases lying between them. The CDR3 has 14 residues. The germline V gene encodes CDR1 SEHNR and CDR2 FQNEAQ (reference sequence). The CDR3 is CASSSGPPLYEQYF. The CDR3 coding sequence is TGTGCCAGCAGCTCGGGACCACCACTCTACGAGCAGTACTTC.

V and J are TRBV7-9 and TRBJ1-4, with D hard to call. Germline lookup yields CDR1 SEHNR and CDR2 FQNEAQ (reference sequence). The ends were cut back, 2 bases at V and 4 bases at J, with 8 bases in the middle. There are 14 residues in the CDR3. The CDR3 protein is CASSLPGVNEKLFF. In DNA form, the CDR3 reads TGTGCCAGCAGCTTACCCGGGGTTAATGAAAAACTGTTTTTT.

This chain connects TRBV10-2 to TRBJ2-1, with D possibly being TRBD1 (6 bases). The CDR3 length is 11 residues. CDR1 is WSHSY, CDR2 SAAADI, per germline. V gave up 9 bases and J gave up 4 bases, with 7 bases separating them. DNA for the CDR3: TGCGCCAGTACAGGGTACAATGAGCAGTTCTTC. This translates into CASTGYNEQFF.

The V call is TRBV15, the J call TRBJ2-2, with a weak D call TRBD1 (5 bases). V dropped 3 bases and J dropped 3 bases, with 11 bases sitting between them. CDR1 and CDR2 from the germline V gene are LNHNV and YYDKDF (reference sequence). The CDR3 is made up of 15 amino acids. The CDR3 bases are TGTGCCACCAGCAGGGAACAGGTCGACACCGGGGAGCTGTTTTTT. This sequence encodes CATSREQVDTGELFF.

CDR3 region: CASSLRTGDVKPQHF. In nucleotides, the CDR3 is TGTGCCAGCAGCTTAAGGACAGGGGATGTGAAGCCCCAGCATTTT. This sequence joins TRBV7-3 and TRBJ1-5, with 9 bases aligning to TRBD1. CDR3 length: 15 residues. The J segment lost 8 bases and the V segment lost 1 base, leaving 6 bases of the junction unmatched. CDR1 and CDR2 (germline): SGHTA, FQGTGA.

The chain recombines TRBV5-1 with TRBJ2-1; 8 bases are a match to TRBD1. The CDR3 is 15 residues long. CDR1 is SGHRS, CDR2 YFSETQ, per germline. J gave up 5 bases and V 1 base, and 5 bases lay outside the gene matches. Here the CDR3 DNA reads TGCGCCAGCAGCTTGACCGGGACAGGAGACAATGAGCAGTTCTTC. Translating gives CASSLTGTGDNEQFF.

This clone was counted once. One end of the junction fails to match germline, which may point to a read error. V usage is TRBV5-3 and J usage is TRBJ2-5; TRBD2 agrees at 11 bases. TRBV5-3 is an ORF, and what it does is uncertain. The CDR3 consists of 17 residues. In nucleotides, the CDR3 is TGTGCCAGAAGTCACCCCCCGACTAGCGGGACCCAAGAGCCCCAGTACTTC. It is translated as CARSHPPTSGTQEPQYF.

The chain recombines TRBV28 with TRBJ2-5, with D perhaps matching TRBD2 (6 bases). Germline V gene sequence: CDR1 MDHEN, CDR2 SYDVKM. The CDR3 length is 18 residues. Trimming left V 3 bases short and J 6 bases short, with 26 bases between. DNA of the CDR3: TGTGCCAGCAGTTTGTTCCGGTGGGGGGACCCAACTCATCAGACCCAGTACTTC. Translated: CASSLFRWGDPTHQTQYF.

The chain joins TRBV4-2 to TRBJ1-2, with D possibly being TRBD1 (6 bases). The length of the CDR3 is 17 residues. Trimming left V 0 bases short and J 5 bases short, with 19 bases between. From germline, CDR1 is LGHNA and CDR2 YNFKEQ. Here the CDR3 DNA reads TGTGCCAGCAGCCAAGATCTGGGGAGGGGGATTAGGTATGGCTACACCTTC. It translates to CASSQDLGRGIRYGYTF.

This chain uses TRBV6-6 with TRBJ1-5; D unclear. Germline V gene lookup returns CDR1 MNHNY and CDR2 SVGAGI (reference sequence). The CDR3 has 16 amino acids. V shed 6 bases and J shed 0 bases, with 15 bases lying between them. CDR3 amino acids: CASSYYSTASNQPQHF. The CDR3 region has the DNA TGTGCCAGCAGCTATTATTCGACCGCTAGCAATCAGCCCCAGCATTTT.

This chain uses TRBV15 with TRBJ1-4, with 8 bases matching TRBD1. Germline assignment: CDR1 LNHNV and CDR2 YYDKDF (reference sequence). J lost 6 bases, V lost 5 bases, and 5 bases had no gene match. There are 14 residues in the CDR3. This CDR3 reads CATSVTGGYEKLFF. The CDR3 nucleotides read TGTGCCACCAGCGTAACAGGGGGGTATGAAAAACTGTTTTTT.

The rearrangement joins TRBV9 to TRBJ2-2; no definite D call. V lost 1 base and J lost 0, with 4 bases in between. CDR3 length: 14 residues. The V gene's germline CDR1 is SGDLS and CDR2 YYNGEE. In DNA form, the CDR3 reads TGTGCCAGCAGCGTACTGGCGAACACCGGGGAGCTGTTTTTT. Its translation: CASSVLANTGELFF.

The rearrangement uses TRBV2 and TRBJ2-7; weak D call: TRBD2 (5 bases). This CDR3 is built from 12 residues. V was pared by 7 bases and J by 2 bases, with 9 bases between. In germline, CDR1 is SNHLY, CDR2 FYNNEI. CDR3 nucleotide sequence: TGTGCCAGCACGCGGGTTCCCTACGAGCAGTACTTC. Translation gives CASTRVPYEQYF.

The chain recombines TRBV19 with TRBJ1-6; D uncertain. In germline, CDR1 is LNHDA, CDR2 SQIVND (reference sequence). The CDR3 contains 13 residues. V lost 5 bases, J lost 10 bases, and 12 bases lay in between. The CDR3 reads CASSDGRGSPLHF. Here the CDR3 DNA reads TGTGCCAGTAGTGACGGCCGGGGATCACCCCTCCACTTT.

CDR3: CASSPHSGIQETQYF. CDR3 bases: TGTGCCAGCAGTCCGCATAGCGGGATACAAGAGACCCAGTACTTC. The V gene is TRBV28, the J gene TRBJ2-5, with TRBD2 matching over 8 bases. This CDR3 spans 15 amino acids. Trimming removed 5 bases from V and 2 bases from J; junction bases left unmatched: 7. Germline lookup yields CDR1 MDHEN and CDR2 SYDVKM. The complete variable domain, with remaining parts taken from reference TRBV28 and TRBJ2-5, reads DVKVTQSSRYLVKRTGEKVFLECVQDMDHENMFWYRQDPGLGLRLIYFSYDVKMKEKGDIPEGYSVSREKKERFSLILESASTNQTSMYLCASSPHSGIQETQYFGPGTRLLVL.

The J gene is TRBJ1-6, the V gene TRBV30; no firm D call. Trimming left V 0 bases short and J 8 bases short, with 14 bases between. This CDR3 has 15 residues. Germline lookup yields CDR1 GTSNPN and CDR2 SVGIG (reference sequence). The DNA of the CDR3 is TGTGCCTGGAGTGTACGTGTTAGTGCGGATTCACCCCTCCACTTT. It translates to CAWSVRVSADSPLHF. Based on the CDR3 plus reference TRBV30 and TRBJ1-6, the full variable domain is SQTIHQWPATLVQPVGSPLSLECTVEGTSNPNLYWYRQAAGRGLQLLFYSVGIGQISSEVPQNLSASRPQDRQFILSSKKLLLSDSGFYLCAWSVRVSADSPLHFGNGTRLTVT.

The chain carries TRBV28 and TRBJ2-2; no clear D gene. Germline V gives CDR1 MDHEN, CDR2 SYDVKM. The CDR3 length is 15 residues. V was clipped by 3 bases and J by 4 bases, with 12 bases between them. CDR3 loop: CASSFGGSSTGELFF. CDR3 nucleotide sequence: TGTGCCAGCAGTTTCGGCGGAAGCAGCACCGGGGAGCTGTTTTTT.

V gene TRBV20-1 combines with J gene TRBJ2-7; D unclear. Germline CDR1 DFQATT, CDR2 SNEGSKA (reference sequence). The CDR3 has 11 amino acids. CDR3 in amino acids: CSSGWAYEQYF. In DNA form, the CDR3 reads TGCAGCTCTGGTTGGGCATACGAGCAGTACTTC.